Sequencing of this T cell receptor beta chain was carried out in a study of tumor-infiltrating lymphocytes in primary liver carcinoma. Across the whole study: Maximum tumor diameters ranged from roughly 4.2 to 10 cm, stage T1-T3 N0M0. Study conclusions and caveats: Tumor region pairs showed greater overlap than either tumor-adjacent or tumor-blood pairs did.

TCR beta cDNA came from about 0.55 ug total RNA, primed with a constant-region primer. Amplification in three nested multiplex PCR rounds with slightly modified ARM-PCR gave rise to TCR beta libraries. A C-beta reverse primer was combined with TRBV1-TRBV30 forward primers in the first two PCR rounds, and each round had about 10 cycles. From the multiplex PCR reads, TCRdb called clonotypes with MiXCR, one entry per CDR3 protein. The sample lists 300,000 to 350,000 distinct CDR3 sequences, approximately 64% seen once, with about 6.5% in the top ten. The CDR3 runs to 15 residues. The V segment lost 5 bases and the J segment 0 bases; nucleotides outside the gene matches: 5. Germline V gene data show CDR1 as MGHRA and CDR2 as YSYEKL. Alongside blood RNA obtained from unsorted whole blood, germline DNA was also extracted. Investigators obtained roughly 3.9 milliliters of peripheral blood ahead of surgery.

This clonotype appeared once. Its specificity is not known. A much larger clone is a single base away; this may be a read error. The chain couples TRBV4-1 to TRBJ2-7; 9 bases fit TRBD2. The sequence was collected from a man aged 40-55 years with primary liver carcinoma and hepatitis B virus infection. Specimen: peripheral blood. CDR3 sequence: CASSRLAESSYEQYF. The CDR3 coding sequence is TGCGCCAGCAGCAGACTAGCGGAAAGCTCCTACGAGCAGTACTTC.